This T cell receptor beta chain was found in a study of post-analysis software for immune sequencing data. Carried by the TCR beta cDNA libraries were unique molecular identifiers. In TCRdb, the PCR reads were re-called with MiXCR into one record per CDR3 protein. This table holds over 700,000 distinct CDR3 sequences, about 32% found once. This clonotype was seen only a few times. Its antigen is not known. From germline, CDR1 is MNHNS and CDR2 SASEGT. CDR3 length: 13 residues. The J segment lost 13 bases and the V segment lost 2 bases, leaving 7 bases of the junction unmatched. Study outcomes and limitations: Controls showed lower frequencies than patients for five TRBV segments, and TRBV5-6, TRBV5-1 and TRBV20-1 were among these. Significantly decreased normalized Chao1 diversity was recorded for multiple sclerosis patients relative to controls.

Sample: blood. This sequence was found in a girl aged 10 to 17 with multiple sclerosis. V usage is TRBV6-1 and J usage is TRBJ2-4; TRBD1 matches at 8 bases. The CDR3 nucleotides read TGTGCCAGCAGTGAAAGTCGGGACAGGCTACAGTACTTC. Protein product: CASSESRDRLQYF.